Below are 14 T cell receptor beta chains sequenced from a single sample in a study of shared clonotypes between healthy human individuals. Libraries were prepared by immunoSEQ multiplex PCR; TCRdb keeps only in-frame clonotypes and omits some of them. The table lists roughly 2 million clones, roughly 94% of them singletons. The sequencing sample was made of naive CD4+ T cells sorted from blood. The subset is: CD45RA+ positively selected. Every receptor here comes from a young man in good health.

The CDR3 is CASSPSEDYGYTF. The CDR3 DNA is TGTGCCAGCAGTCCGTCAGAGGACTATGGCTACACCTTC. The rearrangement uses TRBV2 and TRBJ1-2, with D unresolved. Germline-derived CDR1 and CDR2 are SNHLY and FYNNEI. V was cut by 5 bases and J by 3 bases, with 10 bases left in between. The CDR3 runs to 13 residues.

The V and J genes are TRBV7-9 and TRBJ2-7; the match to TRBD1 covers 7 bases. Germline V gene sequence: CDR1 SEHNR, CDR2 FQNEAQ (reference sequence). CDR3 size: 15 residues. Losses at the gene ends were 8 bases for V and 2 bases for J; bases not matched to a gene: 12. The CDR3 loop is CASQLKGAKTYEQYF. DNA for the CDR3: TGTGCCAGCCAACTAAAGGGGGCCAAAACCTACGAGCAGTACTTC. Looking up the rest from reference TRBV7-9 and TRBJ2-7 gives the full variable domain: DTGVSQNPRHKITKRGQNVTFRCDPISEHNRLYWYRQTLGQGPEFLTYFQNEAQLEKSRLLSDRFSAERPKGSFSTLEIQRTEQGDSAMYLCASQLKGAKTYEQYFGPGTRLTVT.

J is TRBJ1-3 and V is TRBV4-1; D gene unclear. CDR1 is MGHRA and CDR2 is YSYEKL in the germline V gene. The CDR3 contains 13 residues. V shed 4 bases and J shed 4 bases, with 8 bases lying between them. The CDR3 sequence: CASSPPIGNTIYF. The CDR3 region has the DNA TGCGCCAGCAGCCCCCCTATAGGAAACACCATATATTTT.

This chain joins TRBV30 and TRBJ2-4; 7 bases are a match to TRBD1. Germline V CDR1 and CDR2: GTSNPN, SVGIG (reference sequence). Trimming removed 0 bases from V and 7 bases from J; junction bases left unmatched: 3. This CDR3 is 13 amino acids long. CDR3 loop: CAWSVPQGNIQYF. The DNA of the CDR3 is TGTGCCTGGAGTGTACCACAGGGGAACATTCAGTACTTC.

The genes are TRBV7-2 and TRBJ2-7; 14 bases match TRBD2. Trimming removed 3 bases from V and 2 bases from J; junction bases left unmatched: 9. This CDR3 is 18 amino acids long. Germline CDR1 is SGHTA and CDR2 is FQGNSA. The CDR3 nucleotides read TGTGCCAGCAGCTTGGGGTGGGGACTAGCGGGAGAAACCTACGAGCAGTACTTC. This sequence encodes CASSLGWGLAGETYEQYF.

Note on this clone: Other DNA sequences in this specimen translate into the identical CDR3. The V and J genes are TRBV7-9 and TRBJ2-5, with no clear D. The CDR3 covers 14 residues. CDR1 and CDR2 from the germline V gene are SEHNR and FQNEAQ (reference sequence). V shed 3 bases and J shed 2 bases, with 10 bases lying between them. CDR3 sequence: CASSLRTLQETQYF. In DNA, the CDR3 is TGTGCCAGCAGCTTGCGCACCCTACAAGAGACCCAGTACTTC.

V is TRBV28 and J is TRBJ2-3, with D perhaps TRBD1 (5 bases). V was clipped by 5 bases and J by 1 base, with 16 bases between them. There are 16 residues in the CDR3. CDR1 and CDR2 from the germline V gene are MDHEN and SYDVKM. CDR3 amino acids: CASSIRQLPGTDTQYF. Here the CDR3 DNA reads TGTGCCAGCAGTATACGACAGCTCCCGGGCACAGATACGCAGTATTTT. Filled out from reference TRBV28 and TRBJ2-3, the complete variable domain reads DVKVTQSSRYLVKRTGEKVFLECVQDMDHENMFWYRQDPGLGLRLIYFSYDVKMKEKGDIPEGYSVSREKKERFSLILESASTNQTSMYLCASSIRQLPGTDTQYFGPGTRLTVL.

The CDR3 sequence: CAIGGGADGYTF. CDR3 DNA sequence: TGTGCCATCGGGGGGGGCGCAGACGGCTACACCTTC. The chain carries TRBV10-3 and TRBJ1-2, with D possibly TRBD1 on 6 matching bases. Germline CDR1 is ENHRY and CDR2 is SYGVKD. The V end lost 8 bases, the J end lost 8 bases, and 15 bases lay between the germline ends. There are 12 residues in the CDR3.

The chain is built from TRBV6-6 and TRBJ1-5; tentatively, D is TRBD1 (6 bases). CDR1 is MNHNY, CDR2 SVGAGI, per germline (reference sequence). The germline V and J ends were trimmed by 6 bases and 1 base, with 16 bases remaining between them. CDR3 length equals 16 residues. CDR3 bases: TGTGCCAGCAGCTTTCGCGCCGGGGGCAGCAATCAGCCCCAGCATTTT. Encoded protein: CASSFRAGGSNQPQHF.

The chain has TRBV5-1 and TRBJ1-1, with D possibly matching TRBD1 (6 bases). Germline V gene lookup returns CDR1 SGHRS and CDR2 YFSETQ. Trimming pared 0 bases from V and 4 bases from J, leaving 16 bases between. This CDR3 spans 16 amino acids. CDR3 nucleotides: TGCGCCAGCAGCTTGGGGACAGTCCCTGGGGGCACTGAAGCTTTCTTT. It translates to CASSLGTVPGGTEAFF.

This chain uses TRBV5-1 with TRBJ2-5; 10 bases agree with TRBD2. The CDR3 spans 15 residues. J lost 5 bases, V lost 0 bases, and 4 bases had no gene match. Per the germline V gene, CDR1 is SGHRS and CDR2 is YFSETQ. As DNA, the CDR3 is TGCGCCAGCAGCTTGGCCGGGACTAGCGTTGAGACCCAGTACTTC. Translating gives CASSLAGTSVETQYF.

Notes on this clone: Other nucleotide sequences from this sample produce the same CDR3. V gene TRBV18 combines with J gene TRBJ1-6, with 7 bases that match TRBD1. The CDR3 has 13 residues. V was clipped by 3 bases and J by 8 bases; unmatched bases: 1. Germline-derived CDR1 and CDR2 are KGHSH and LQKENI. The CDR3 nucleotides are TGTGCCAGCTCACCCGACAGGGATTCACCCCTCCACTTT. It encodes CASSPDRDSPLHF.

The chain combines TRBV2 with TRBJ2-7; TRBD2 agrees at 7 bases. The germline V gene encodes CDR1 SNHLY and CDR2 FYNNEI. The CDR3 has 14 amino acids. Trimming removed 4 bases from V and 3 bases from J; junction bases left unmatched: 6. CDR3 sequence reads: CASSGAGYDYEQYF. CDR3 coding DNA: TGTGCCAGCAGTGGAGCGGGATATGACTACGAGCAGTACTTC.

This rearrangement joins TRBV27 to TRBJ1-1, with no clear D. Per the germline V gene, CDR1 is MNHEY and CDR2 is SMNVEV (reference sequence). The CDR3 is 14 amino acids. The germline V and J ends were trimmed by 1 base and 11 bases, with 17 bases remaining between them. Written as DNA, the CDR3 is TGTGCCAGCAGTTTATTCGGAAATTCCCTCGTGGCTTTCTTT. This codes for CASSLFGNSLVAFF.